This T cell receptor (beta chain) was profiled in a study of T cell responses to AZD1222 COVID-19 vaccine. To note about this clone: Antigen specificity is unknown.

Measured with immunoSEQ multiplex PCR; TCRdb has only the in-frame clones, and not every one. This table holds approximately 100,000 clones, 87% found once. The CDR3 runs 12 residues. Deletions cut 3 bases from V and 0 bases from J, with 0 bases between. Study-level results: CD4 TCRs associated with vaccination spanned spike, dominating at 160-218 and 743-854. Repertoires were obtained solely post-peak T cell response. Baseline seropositivity occurred in only 5 to 7 AZD1222 recipients.

Specimen: peripheral blood, collected 28 days after the second AZD1222 dose. This sequence joins TRBV12-3 or TRBV12-4 and TRBJ1-5; unclear D gene. This receptor was obtained from an adult who received the AZD1222 COVID-19 vaccine. CDR3 bases: TGTGCCAGCAGTTTTAGCAATCAGCCCCAGCATTTT. Amino acid sequence: CASSFSNQPQHF.